This entry lists 11 T cell receptor beta chains sequenced from one sample in a study of blood T cells in healthy people across ages. With a J-beta primer mix and a sample-barcoded 5' primer, a second PCR ran about 7 to 12 cycles. TCRdb re-analysed the 5' RACE reads in MiXCR, keeping a single row per CDR3 protein. The sample gives just under 900,000 distinct CDR3 sequences, roughly 26% of which show up once; approximately 15% is in the top ten. Sequenced: blood. Receptors were obtained from an elderly woman in good health.

This clonotype was detected many times. The chain employs TRBV4-2 and TRBJ1-2, with 8 bases lining up with TRBD1. Germline V lookup: CDR1 LGHNA, CDR2 YNFKEQ. CDR3 size: 14 residues. V lost 5 bases to trimming and J lost 9 bases; unmatched junction nucleotides: 11. CDR3 residues: CASSSPDRVGRYTF. CDR3 nucleotide sequence: TGTGCCAGCAGCTCCCCGGACAGGGTAGGGCGCTACACCTTC.

On this clonotype itself: This clone may be a read error of a much larger clone one base away. The rearrangement joins TRBV7-6 to TRBJ2-1; 11 bases are a match to TRBD1. The CDR3 totals 15 residues. V was clipped by 4 bases and J by 8 bases; unmatched bases: 7. Germline V CDR1 and CDR2: SGHVS, FNYEAQ. CDR3 coding DNA: TGTGCCAGCAGCTCAAGTGGGACAGGGGGGCATGAGCAGTTCTTC. Encoded protein: CASSSSGTGGHEQFF.

There are a few counts of this clonotype. The chain couples TRBV30 to TRBJ2-5, with 13 bases matching TRBD2. CDR1 and CDR2 (germline): GTSNPN, SVGIG (reference sequence). Unmatched junction bases numbered 5, after V lost 0 bases and J lost 1 base. The CDR3 sequence is 17 residues long. Here the CDR3 DNA reads TGTGCCTGGAGTGTACGGCGGACTAGCGGGGGCCAAGAGACCCAGTACTTC. This gives the protein CAWSVRRTSGGQETQYF.

This clonotype has a handful of counts. This chain links TRBV20-1 with TRBJ1-5; D gene unclear. Germline loops: CDR1 DFQATT, CDR2 SNEGSKA (reference sequence). This CDR3 region has 13 residues. The V gene lost 3 bases and the J gene lost 2 bases, with 8 bases spanning the gap. CDR3 amino acids: CSARDPGNQPQHF. The CDR3 region has the DNA TGCAGTGCTAGGGACCCGGGCAATCAGCCCCAGCATTTT.

There are many counts of this clonotype. This chain links TRBV7-2 with TRBJ2-5; 8 bases match TRBD2. Germline CDR1 and CDR2: SGHTA and FQGNSA. J lost 5 bases, V lost 1 base, and 0 bases had no gene match. There are 13 residues in the CDR3. The CDR3 protein is CASSLGLAETQYF. Written as DNA, the CDR3 is TGTGCCAGCAGCTTAGGACTAGCGGAGACCCAGTACTTC.

Only a few counts were recorded for this clonotype. This sequence joins TRBV6-2 or TRBV6-3 and TRBJ2-1; TRBD1 agrees at 8 bases. The ends lost 6 bases at V and 6 bases at J; junction bases unmatched: 7. This CDR3 has 14 residues. CDR1 and CDR2 from the germline V gene are MNHEY and SVGEGT. As DNA, the CDR3 is TGTGCCAGCAGCCGGACAGGGACCTGCAATGAGCAGTTCTTC. It specifies CASSRTGTCNEQFF.

This clonotype has at least ten counts. The chain has TRBV15 and TRBJ2-3, with D possibly being TRBD2 (6 bases). The V and J ends lost 0 bases and 4 bases respectively, with 11 bases between them. The length of the CDR3 is 15 residues. Germline lookup yields CDR1 LNHNV and CDR2 YYDKDF (reference sequence). The CDR3 coding sequence is TGTGCCACCAGCAGAGAAGCAGGAGGGGCAGATACGCAGTATTTT. This encodes CATSREAGGADTQYF.

This clonotype was found a few times. DNA for the CDR3: TGTGCCAGCAGCCAAGGTTCGACTAGCGGGAGGATTTATGAGACCCAGTACTTC. It encodes CASSQGSTSGRIYETQYF. The rearrangement joins TRBV4-2 to TRBJ2-5; TRBD2 matches at 13 bases. V lost 1 base and J lost 5; bases outside the gene matches: 10. Per the germline V gene, CDR1 is LGHNA and CDR2 is YNFKEQ. This CDR3 comprises 18 residues.

The chain combines TRBV18 with TRBJ2-3; D uncertain. CDR3 length: 14 amino acids. Trimming shortened V by 3 bases and J by 6 bases, and 13 bases separated the two germline ends. Germline loops: CDR1 KGHSH, CDR2 LQKENI. CDR3: CASSPILSKDTQYF. The CDR3 coding sequence is TGTGCCAGCTCACCGATCCTTAGTAAGGATACGCAGTATTTT.

Of note for this clonotype: A much larger clone sits a single nucleotide away, making a read error possible. The rearrangement joins TRBV7-2 to TRBJ1-5; the D is unclear. The CDR3 length is 15 residues. V was clipped by 1 base and J by 8 bases, with 15 bases between them. Germline lookup yields CDR1 SGHTA and CDR2 FQGNSA. The CDR3 nucleotides are TGTGCCAGCAGCTTAGGGGGAGATTGGGTGAAGCCCCAGCATTTT. This sequence encodes CASSLGGDWVKPQHF.

Turning to this clonotype: The junction departs from the called germline gene at one end, perhaps through a read error. This sequence joins TRBV9 and TRBJ1-1; unclear D gene. Looked up from germline, CDR1 is SGDLS and CDR2 is YYNGEE. The CDR3 is made up of 14 amino acids. CDR3: CAGSVPLGGTEAFF. CDR3 bases: TGTGCCGGCAGCGTCCCCCTAGGCGGGACTGAAGCTTTCTTT. The whole variable domain, remainder taken from reference TRBV9 and TRBJ1-1, is DSGVTQTPKHLITATGQRVTLRCSPRSGDLSVYWYQQSLDQGLQFLIQYYNGEERAKGNILERFSAQQFPDLHSELNLSSLELGDSALYFCAGSVPLGGTEAFFGQGTRLTVV.